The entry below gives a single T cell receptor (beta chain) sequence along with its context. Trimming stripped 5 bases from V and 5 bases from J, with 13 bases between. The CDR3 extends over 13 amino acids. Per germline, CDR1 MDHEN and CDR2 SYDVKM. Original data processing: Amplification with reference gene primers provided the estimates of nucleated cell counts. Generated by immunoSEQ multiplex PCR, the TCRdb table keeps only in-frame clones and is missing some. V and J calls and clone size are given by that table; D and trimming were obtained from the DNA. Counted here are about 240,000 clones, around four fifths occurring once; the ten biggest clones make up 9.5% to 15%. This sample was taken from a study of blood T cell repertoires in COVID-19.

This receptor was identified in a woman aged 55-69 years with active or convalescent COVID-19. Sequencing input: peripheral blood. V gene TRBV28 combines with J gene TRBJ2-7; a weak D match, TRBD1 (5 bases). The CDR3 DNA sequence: TGTGCCAGCAGTGTCCCAGGGATGAACGAGCAGTACTTC. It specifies CASSVPGMNEQYF.